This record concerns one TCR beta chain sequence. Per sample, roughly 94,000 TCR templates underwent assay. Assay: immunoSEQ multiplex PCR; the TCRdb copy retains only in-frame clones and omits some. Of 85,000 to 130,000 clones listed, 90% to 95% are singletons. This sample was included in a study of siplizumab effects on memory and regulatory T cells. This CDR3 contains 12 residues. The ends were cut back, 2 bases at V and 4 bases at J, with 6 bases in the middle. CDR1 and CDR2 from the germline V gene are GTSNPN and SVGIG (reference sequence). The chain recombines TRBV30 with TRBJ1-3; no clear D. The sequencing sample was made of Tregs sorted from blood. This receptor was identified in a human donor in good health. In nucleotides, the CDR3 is TGTGCCTGGAGTCACGTAGGAAACACCATATATTTT. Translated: CAWSHVGNTIYF. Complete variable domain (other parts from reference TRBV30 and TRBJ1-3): SQTIHQWPATLVQPVGSPLSLECTVEGTSNPNLYWYRQAAGRGLQLLFYSVGIGQISSEVPQNLSASRPQDRQFILSSKKLLLSDSGFYLCAWSHVGNTIYFGEGSWLTVV.